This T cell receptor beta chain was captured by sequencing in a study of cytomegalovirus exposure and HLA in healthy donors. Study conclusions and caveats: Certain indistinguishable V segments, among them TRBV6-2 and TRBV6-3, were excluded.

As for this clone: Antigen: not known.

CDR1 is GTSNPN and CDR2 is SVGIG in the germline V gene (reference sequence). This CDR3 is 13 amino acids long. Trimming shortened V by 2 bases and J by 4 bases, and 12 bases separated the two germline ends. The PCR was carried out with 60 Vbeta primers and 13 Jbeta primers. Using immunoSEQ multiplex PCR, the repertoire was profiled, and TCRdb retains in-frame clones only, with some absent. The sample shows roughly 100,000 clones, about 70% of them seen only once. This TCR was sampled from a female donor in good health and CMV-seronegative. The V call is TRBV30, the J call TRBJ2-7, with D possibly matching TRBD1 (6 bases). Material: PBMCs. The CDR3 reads CAWSKTGVYEQYF. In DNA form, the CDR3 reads TGTGCCTGGAGTAAGACAGGAGTTTACGAGCAGTACTTC.